This TCR beta chain appears in the sequencing data of a study of T cell responses to AZD1222 COVID-19 vaccine. Some clones are missing from TCRdb's copy, which holds only in-frame ones; the method was immunoSEQ multiplex PCR. The sample lists about 69,000 clones, roughly 85% occurring once. The germline V gene encodes CDR1 MNHEY and CDR2 SVGAGI. The CDR3 is 13 amino acids. Between the trimmed V and J ends, which lost 6 bases and 5 bases, there was a span of 13 bases. V is TRBV6-5 and J is TRBJ1-1, with D unresolved. This TCR was recovered from an adult who received the AZD1222 COVID-19 vaccine. The starting material was peripheral blood, obtained 28 days after the second AZD1222 dose. Here the CDR3 reads CASRRYQETEAFF. In DNA form, the CDR3 reads TGTGCCAGCAGACGTTATCAGGAGACTGAAGCTTTCTTT.